This record looks at one T cell receptor (beta chain) sequence and its context. Its specificity is unknown. CDR1 SGHRS and CDR2 YFSETQ come from the germline V gene. Germline trimming cut 2 bases from V and 6 bases from J; bases unmatched to any gene: 6. CDR3 length: 15 amino acids. The data are from a study of T-cell memory formation after mild COVID-19. The study's findings and limits: Clones that shrank (day 15 to 85) were balanced CD4/CD8, whereas later expanders leaned CD4+.

A single record per CDR3 protein comes from TCRdb applying MiXCR to the 5' RACE reads. The profile covers around 300,000 distinct CDR3 sequences, with roughly a fifth appearing a single time and about 21% taken by the ten largest. Material for sequencing was PBMCs or a T cell subset sorted from them (not recorded which). The chain has TRBV5-1 and TRBJ2-1, with 9 bases identical to TRBD2. The sequence came from a man between 18 and 35 years old who had mild COVID-19 (a few samples of this study predate the infection). Cell type and time point are not known. CDR3 in amino acids: CASSFLPGLANEQFF. The CDR3 nucleotides read TGCGCCAGCAGCTTTTTGCCGGGACTAGCCAATGAGCAGTTCTTC. Together with reference TRBV5-1 and TRBJ2-1, the CDR3 gives the full variable domain: KAGVTQTPRYLIKTRGQQVTLSCSPISGHRSVSWYQQTPGQGLQFLFEYFSETQRNKGNFPGRFSGRQFSNSRSEMNVSTLELGDSALYLCASSFLPGLANEQFFGPGTRLTVL.